Shown below are 24 T cell receptor beta chains from a single sample sequenced in a study of blood T cells in healthy people across ages. The second PCR ran about 7 to 12 cycles with a sample-barcoded 5' primer and J-beta primers. TCRdb reprocessed the 5' RACE reads via MiXCR and lists one record per CDR3 protein. There are roughly 1.7 million distinct CDR3 sequences in the sample; 30% to 40% occur only once, and about 11% lies in the top ten. The sequenced sample consisted of blood. The receptors stem from a woman aged 30 to 39 in good health.

V usage is TRBV2 and J usage is TRBJ1-6, with unresolved D. The CDR3 totals 14 residues. Trimming took 5 bases from V and 7 from J, leaving 12 bases between them. Per germline, CDR1 SNHLY and CDR2 FYNNEI. CDR3 loop: CASSIKSINSPLHF. CDR3 nucleotides: TGTGCCAGCAGTATAAAATCGATAAATTCACCCCTCCACTTT.

The chain employs TRBV3-1 and TRBJ2-7; no definite D call. The J call may not be correct, given that the DNA end is closer to TRBJ2-5. Germline assignment: CDR1 LGHDT and CDR2 YNNKEL (reference sequence). CDR3 length: 11 residues. The CDR3 loop is CASSELQTQYF. Here the CDR3 DNA reads TGTGCCAGCAGCGAACTGCAGACCCAGTACTTC.

About this clonotype: A much bigger clone sits one base away, suggesting this may be a read error. The chain combines TRBV5-6 with TRBJ2-7; D is unclear. This CDR3 has 13 residues. CDR1 is SGHDT, CDR2 YYEEEE, per germline. The CDR3 region has the DNA TGTACCAGCAGCTTTCCAGGTTCCTACGAGCAGTACTTC. Encoded protein: CTSSFPGSYEQYF.

This clonotype was seen a handful of times. The V gene is TRBV6-2 or TRBV6-3, the J gene TRBJ1-2, with unresolved D. With 6 bases removed from V and 6 bases from J, the gap between germline ends came to 5 bases. The CDR3 loop spans 10 amino acids. CDR1 is MNHEY, CDR2 SVGEGT, per germline. CDR3 amino acids: CASRLHGYTF. The CDR3 nucleotides read TGTGCCAGCAGGCTGCATGGCTACACCTTC.

As to this clonotype: Being one base from a much bigger clone, this may be a read error. This chain joins TRBV7-2 and TRBJ2-5; D remains unclear. Germline V gene sequence: CDR1 SGHTA, CDR2 FQGNSA. This CDR3 contains 12 residues. This chain's CDR3 is CSSSSPKQTQYF. The CDR3 coding sequence is TGTTCCAGCAGCTCTCCGAAGCAGACCCAGTACTTC.

This clonotype was detected a few times. The chain carries TRBV11-1 and TRBJ2-7, with D tentatively TRBD1 (6 bases). The CDR3 is made up of 16 amino acids. Germline CDR1 is SGHAT and CDR2 is FQDESV (reference sequence). The V end lost 4 bases, the J end lost 2 bases, and 18 bases lay between the germline ends. This CDR3 reads CASSSWVLDRTYEQYF. The CDR3 DNA is TGTGCCAGCAGCTCCTGGGTCTTGGACAGAACCTACGAGCAGTACTTC.

J is TRBJ2-3 and V is TRBV10-1, with 10 bases identical to TRBD2. CDR3 length: 16 amino acids. Per germline, CDR1 WNHNN and CDR2 SYGVQD (reference sequence). V was clipped by 3 bases and J by 6 bases; unmatched bases: 9. The CDR3: CASSDMSGRASDTQYF. CDR3 in DNA: TGCGCCAGCAGTGATATGAGCGGGAGGGCCTCTGATACGCAGTATTTT.

This clonotype has at least ten counts. This rearrangement joins TRBV12-3 or TRBV12-4 to TRBJ2-7; perhaps TRBD1 as D (6 bases). Trimming cost V 4 bases and J 6 bases, with 10 bases left between them. The length of the CDR3 is 12 residues. CDR3 nucleotides: TGTGCCAGCAGTTCAGGGGTAGGCGAGCAGTACTTC. This codes for CASSSGVGEQYF.

This chain connects TRBV20-1 to TRBJ2-3; the D call may be TRBD1 or TRBD2 (5 bases each). The CDR3 spans 13 residues. V lost 3 bases and J 9 bases, leaving 16 bases between the germline ends. Germline loops: CDR1 DFQATT, CDR2 SNEGSKA (reference sequence). The chain's CDR3 is CSARGPDLGTQYF. In DNA form, the CDR3 reads TGCAGTGCTAGGGGACCAGACCTAGGAACGCAGTATTTT.

The chain couples TRBV15 to TRBJ1-2, with TRBD1 identical over 11 bases. Trimming took 6 bases from V and 6 from J; bases not matched to a gene: 3. This CDR3 is built from 13 residues. Looked up from germline, CDR1 is LNHNV and CDR2 is YYDKDF (reference sequence). The chain's CDR3 is CATRGQGANGYTF. DNA of the CDR3: TGTGCCACCAGAGGACAGGGGGCGAATGGCTACACCTTC.

The chain uses TRBV3-1 and TRBJ1-1, with D uncertain. The CDR3 loop spans 14 amino acids. V was clipped by 3 bases and J by 5 bases, with 13 bases between them. CDR1 LGHDT and CDR2 YNNKEL come from the germline V gene (reference sequence). The CDR3 protein is CASSQLVGNTEAFF. CDR3 nucleotide sequence: TGTGCCAGCAGCCAGCTAGTGGGAAATACTGAAGCTTTCTTT.

This clonotype was observed many times. This chain connects TRBV14 to TRBJ1-6; 11 nucleotides match TRBD1. Germline-derived CDR1 and CDR2 are SGHDN and FVKESK. The CDR3 contains 14 residues. With V trimmed by 4 bases and J by 9 bases, 2 bases remained unmatched. The CDR3 here is CASSRTGGGSPLHF. As DNA, the CDR3 is TGTGCCAGCAGCCGGACAGGGGGCGGTTCACCCCTCCACTTT.

The chain employs TRBV29-1 and TRBJ2-2, with unresolved D. This CDR3 is 13 amino acids long. Deletions cut 5 bases from V and 4 bases from J, with 11 bases between. Germline V gives CDR1 SQVTM, CDR2 ANQGSEA. The CDR3 sequence: CSVSGVGTGELFF. CDR3 DNA sequence: TGCAGCGTTTCGGGTGTTGGCACCGGGGAGCTGTTTTTT.

This clonotype was found a few times. A read error may account for a junction end that differs from germline. The chain has TRBV29-1 and TRBJ1-2; D is possibly TRBD1 (5 bases). The CDR3 spans 13 residues. CDR1 is SQVTM, CDR2 ANQGSEA, per germline. DNA for the CDR3: TGCAACGTTGAAGGGACCTCTAACTATGGCTACACCTTC. Protein sequence: CNVEGTSNYGYTF.

This clonotype was detected many times. This chain joins TRBV7-6 and TRBJ2-3; a possible D gene is TRBD2 (6 bases). CDR1 is SGHVS and CDR2 is FNYEAQ in the germline V gene. CDR3 length equals 14 residues. V was cut by 7 bases and J by 3 bases, with 14 bases left in between. The CDR3 here is CASTPSAGTDTQYF. CDR3 DNA sequence: TGTGCCAGCACCCCCTCGGCGGGAACAGATACGCAGTATTTT. The full variable domain, in which reference TRBV7-6 and TRBJ2-3 provide the parts outside the CDR3, is GAGVSQSPRYKVTKRGQDVALRCDPISGHVSLYWYRQALGQGPEFLTYFNYEAQQDKSGLPNDRFSAERPEGSISTLTIQRTEQRDSAMYRCASTPSAGTDTQYFGPGTRLTVL.

This clonotype has at least ten counts. An end of the junction does not agree with germline; a read error may underlie this. The V gene is TRBV5-1, the J gene TRBJ2-1; 9 positions match TRBD2. CDR1 is SGHRS and CDR2 is YFSETQ in the germline V gene. The CDR3 spans 15 residues. DNA for the CDR3: TGTGCCAGCAGCTCGACTAGCGGAACTTACAATGAGCAGTTCTTC. Its translation: CASSSTSGTYNEQFF.

About this clonotype: Possible read error: a much larger clone is one base away. The V and J genes are TRBV3-1 and TRBJ2-1, with 11 nucleotides matching TRBD2. Trimming removed 0 bases from V and 11 bases from J; junction bases left unmatched: 9. The germline V gene encodes CDR1 LGHDT and CDR2 YNNKEL (reference sequence). CDR3 length: 16 residues. This CDR3 is CASSQDLPLAGGQQFF. The CDR3 bases are TGTGCCAGCAGCCAAGATCTGCCCCTAGCGGGAGGCCAGCAGTTCTTC.

CDR3 sequence: CASSRPGQGPSREKLFF. The DNA for the CDR3 is TGTGCCAGCAGTCGTCCGGGACAGGGGCCATCAAGAGAAAAACTGTTTTTT. The chain uses TRBV2 and TRBJ1-4; 10 bases fit TRBD1. Germline-derived CDR1 and CDR2 are SNHLY and FYNNEI. Trimming removed 5 bases from V and 8 bases from J; junction bases left unmatched: 14. The CDR3 contains 17 residues. Supplemented by reference TRBV2 and TRBJ1-4, the full variable domain reads EPEVTQTPSHQVTQMGQEVILRCVPISNHLYFYWYRQILGQKVEFLVSFYNNEISEKSEIFDDQFSVERPDGSNFTLKIRSTKLEDSAMYFCASSRPGQGPSREKLFFGSGTQLSVL.

This clonotype has more than one count but fewer than ten. The V and J genes are TRBV6-1 and TRBJ1-5; D is uncertain. V was shortened by 5 bases and J by 3 bases, with 14 bases between the two germline ends. This CDR3 contains 15 residues. Germline V CDR1 and CDR2: MNHNS, SASEGT. This CDR3 is CASSHDGPINQPQHF. DNA for the CDR3: TGTGCCAGCAGTCACGACGGACCGATCAATCAGCCCCAGCATTTT.

The chain joins TRBV5-1 to TRBJ2-3; D might be TRBD2 (5 bases). This CDR3 spans 14 amino acids. The V gene lost 0 bases and the J gene lost 6 bases, with 11 bases spanning the gap. CDR1 is SGHRS, CDR2 YFSETQ, per germline. The CDR3 spells CASSLETEEDTQYF. CDR3 bases: TGCGCCAGCAGCTTGGAAACGGAGGAGGATACGCAGTATTTT.

This chain links TRBV9 with TRBJ2-1, with D possibly TRBD1 on 6 matching bases. CDR1 is SGDLS, CDR2 YYNGEE, per germline. CDR3 size: 16 residues. Trimming took 3 bases from V and 6 from J, leaving 19 bases between them. CDR3 region: CASSGRAGDFINEQFF. CDR3 nucleotide sequence: TGTGCCAGCAGCGGACGGGCAGGGGATTTTATCAATGAGCAGTTCTTC.

This clonotype was picked up many times. CDR3 in DNA: TGCAGCGTTGAGGCGGACTGGGGAGAGACCCAGTACTTC. Translating it yields CSVEADWGETQYF. This chain connects TRBV29-1 to TRBJ2-5; D is possibly TRBD2 (5 bases). The CDR3 has 13 residues. V gave up 3 bases and J gave up 4 bases, with 12 bases separating them. CDR1 SQVTM and CDR2 ANQGSEA come from the germline V gene. Together with reference TRBV29-1 and TRBJ2-5, the CDR3 gives the full variable domain: SAVISQKPSRDICQRGTSLTIQCQVDSQVTMMFWYRQQPGQSLTLIATANQGSEATYESGFVIDKFPISRPNLTFSTLTVSNMSPEDSSIYLCSVEADWGETQYFGPGTRLLVL.

Comments on this clonotype: The junction does not match germline at one end; this may be a read error. The J gene is TRBJ2-7, the V gene TRBV7-2, with D possibly being TRBD1 or TRBD2 (6 bases each). Germline lookup yields CDR1 SGHTA and CDR2 FQGNSA. The CDR3 has 15 residues. The CDR3 DNA follows: TGTGCCAGCAGCGGATCGGGGGCGGCTTCCTGCGAGCAGTACTTC. The encoded protein is CASSGSGAASCEQYF. Combining the CDR3 with reference TRBV7-2 and TRBJ2-7 gives the whole variable domain GAGVSQSPSNKVTEKGKDVELRCDPISGHTALYWYRQSLGQGLEFLIYFQGNSAPDKSGLPSDRFSAERTGGSVSTLTIQRTQQEDSAVYLCASSGSGAASCEQYFGPGTRLTVT.

The table lists this clonotype with a few counts. The chain couples TRBV6-2 or TRBV6-3 to TRBJ2-5; a possible D gene is TRBD2 (5 bases). The V gene's germline CDR1 is MNHEY and CDR2 SVGEGT. Trimming removed 7 bases at V and 2 bases at J, with 20 bases between. CDR3 length: 16 residues. The chain's CDR3 is CASIQERVGQQETQYF. The CDR3 nucleotides are TGTGCCAGCATTCAAGAGAGGGTTGGTCAGCAAGAGACCCAGTACTTC.